This is a list of T cell receptor beta chains from one sample in a study of shared clonotypes between healthy human individuals. TCRdb keeps only in-frame clones here, not all; method: immunoSEQ multiplex PCR. Among about 2.4 million clones, around 94% were seen once, and the ten largest hold over 0.12%. Sequenced material: naive CD4+ T cells sorted from blood. The receptors come from a man aged 18 to 30 in good health. Both conserved end residues are part of each CDR3. D genes are given only for firm matches. Size tells how often a clone was seen (once, few, many) or the class of an expanded clone, and some rows leave it out.

>.|TRBJ2-6|.|TRBV30
CAWSVGVSGANVLTF
TGTGCCTGGAGTGTGGGGGTCTCTGGGGCCAACGTCCTGACTTTC
>.|TRBJ1-4|few|TRBV2
CASRLSGNPNEKLFF
TGTGCCAGCAGGTTAAGCGGGAACCCTAATGAAAAACTGTTTTTT
>TRBD1|TRBJ2-1|.|TRBV10-3
CAISEDRVNEQFF
TGTGCCATCAGTGAGGACAGGGTGAATGAGCAGTTCTTC
>TRBD2|TRBJ2-2|once|TRBV11-3
CASSSERDPTGELFF
TGTGCCAGCAGCTCTGAGCGGGATCCCACCGGGGAGCTGTTTTTT
>TRBD1|TRBJ2-1|.|TRBV5-1
CASSLFRTGPNNNEQFF
TGCGCCAGCAGCCTTTTCCGGACAGGACCAAATAACAATGAGCAGTTCTTC
>.|TRBJ2-5|once|TRBV30
CAWLDIGRNQETQYF
TGTGCCTGGCTGGATATCGGACGGAACCAAGAGACCCAGTACTTC
>.|TRBJ2-7|.|TRBV5-6
CASSRSYYEQYF
TGTGCCAGCAGCCGCAGCTACTACGAGCAGTACTTC
>TRBD1|TRBJ2-5|.|TRBV9
CASSVATGTAQETQYF
TGTGCCAGCAGCGTAGCTACGGGGACAGCCCAAGAGACCCAGTACTTC
>.|TRBJ1-2|.|TRBV19
CASSSLVGREGYTF
TGTGCCAGTAGCAGCCTCGTGGGCAGAGAGGGCTACACCTTC
>TRBD1|TRBJ1-4|.|TRBV6-6
CASRPGTGYEKLFF
TGTGCCAGCAGGCCCGGGACAGGGTATGAAAAACTGTTTTTT
>.|TRBJ1-2|.|TRBV19
CASNSLGQQNYGYTF
TGTGCCAGTAACTCATTAGGACAGCAGAACTATGGCTACACCTTC
>.|TRBJ1-1|.|TRBV11-2
CASSLRRGAAEAFF
TGTGCCAGCAGCTTGCGGCGGGGGGCAGCTGAAGCTTTCTTT
>.|TRBJ2-1|.|TRBV6-6
CASSVRDSHNEQFF
TGTGCCAGCAGTGTCCGGGACTCACACAATGAGCAGTTCTTC
>TRBD1|TRBJ1-4|.|TRBV18
CASSPRGQSNEKLFF
TGTGCCAGCTCACCCAGGGGGCAGAGTAATGAAAAACTGTTTTTT
>TRBD2|TRBJ2-3|.|TRBV28
CASSSGLNTDTQYF
TGTGCCAGCAGTTCGGGACTAAACACAGATACGCAGTATTTT
>TRBD2|TRBJ2-5|.|TRBV28
CATSGLAGGPQETQYF
TGTGCCACTTCGGGACTAGCGGGGGGACCACAAGAGACCCAGTACTTC
>TRBD1|TRBJ2-3|.|TRBV7-3
CASSLRTGSADTQYF
TGTGCCAGCAGCTTAAGGACAGGTTCTGCAGATACGCAGTATTTT
>.|TRBJ2-1|.|TRBV7-2
CASSFRDTNYNEQFF
TGTGCCAGCAGCTTCCGGGACACCAACTACAATGAGCAGTTCTTC
>.|TRBJ2-5|.|TRBV28
CASSSDREETQYF
TGTGCCAGCAGTTCGGACAGAGAAGAGACCCAGTACTTC
>TRBD1|TRBJ1-5|.|TRBV6-5
CASSLQGQPQHF
TGTGCCAGCAGCCTACAGGGGCAGCCCCAGCATTTT
>TRBD1|TRBJ2-4|.|TRBV15
CATSRGQLAKNIQYF
TGTGCCACCAGCAGGGGACAGTTAGCCAAAAACATTCAGTACTTC
>TRBD2|TRBJ2-5|.|TRBV27
CASAPLAGVQETQYF
TGTGCCAGCGCCCCCCTAGCGGGAGTTCAAGAGACCCAGTACTTC
>.|TRBJ1-6|.|TRBV27
CASTLRGALYNSPLHF
TGTGCCAGCACCTTGCGGGGGGCCCTTTATAATTCACCCCTCCACTTT
>.|TRBJ2-7|.|TRBV7-9
CASGGGTYYEQYF
TGTGCCAGTGGAGGAGGCACCTACTACGAGCAGTACTTC
>TRBD1|TRBJ2-1|.|TRBV2
CASSEDGQAYNEQFF
TGTGCCAGCAGTGAGGATGGACAGGCCTACAATGAGCAGTTCTTC
>TRBD1|TRBJ1-5|few|TRBV9
CASSSTGESNQPQHF
TGTGCCAGCAGCTCGACAGGGGAAAGCAATCAGCCCCAGCATTTT